The 12 T cell receptor beta chains below were found in one sample sequenced in a study of CD8 T cells in Susac syndrome. A quantity of 0.5 to 1 ug RNA underwent reverse transcription using random hexamers. One entry per CDR3 protein, called by TCRdb with MiXCR from the immunoSEQ multiplex PCR reads. The table shows about 300,000 distinct CDR3 sequences, with 85% occurring only once. The sample taken for sequencing was CD8+ T cells from PBMCs. These TCRs come from a human donor with multiple sclerosis.

J is TRBJ1-2 and V is TRBV27, with TRBD1 identical over 8 bases. Germline loops: CDR1 MNHEY, CDR2 SMNVEV (reference sequence). V was clipped by 5 bases and J by 8 bases; unmatched bases: 13. The CDR3 has 15 residues. The CDR3 DNA reads TGTGCCAGCAGTGGGGCGACAGGGGAAACAGGAGGCTACACCTTC. Amino acids: CASSGATGETGGYTF.

The rearrangement uses TRBV5-1 and TRBJ1-1; D not certain. Germline V gene data show CDR1 as SGHRS and CDR2 as YFSETQ. This CDR3 comprises 14 residues. Deletions cut 4 bases from V and 5 bases from J, with 15 bases between. In DNA form, the CDR3 reads TGCGCCAGCAGCCGCGGACCCGAAAAGACTGAAGCTTTCTTT. Encoded protein: CASSRGPEKTEAFF.

The chain carries TRBV7-9 and TRBJ2-7; 7 bases match TRBD2. CDR3 length equals 17 residues. Losses at the gene ends were 5 bases for V and 4 bases for J; bases not matched to a gene: 17. Germline lookup yields CDR1 SEHNR and CDR2 FQNEAQ (reference sequence). DNA for the CDR3: TGTGCCAGCAGCGGGAACGTTCGACGGGCGGGAGTTTACGAGCAGTACTTC. Translating gives CASSGNVRRAGVYEQYF.

The chain is built from TRBV6-5 and TRBJ2-7; weak D call: TRBD2 (5 bases). The CDR3 loop spans 13 amino acids. The V and J ends lost 0 bases and 6 bases respectively, with 9 bases between them. Germline V gene data show CDR1 as MNHEY and CDR2 as SVGAGI. This chain's CDR3 is CASSYSRVREQYF. As DNA, the CDR3 is TGTGCCAGCAGTTACTCGAGGGTTCGCGAGCAGTACTTC.

V usage is TRBV28 and J usage is TRBJ1-5, with TRBD1 as a possible D gene (6 bases). The ends were cut back, 2 bases at V and 2 bases at J, with 7 bases in the middle. This CDR3 is built from 14 residues. Germline V gives CDR1 MDHEN, CDR2 SYDVKM. The CDR3 here is CASSLRQGNQPQHF. CDR3 DNA sequence: TGTGCCAGCAGTTTAAGACAGGGCAATCAGCCCCAGCATTTT.

This chain joins TRBV20-1 and TRBJ1-1; 7 nucleotides match TRBD1. The CDR3 totals 14 residues. V lost 6 bases and J lost 2; bases outside the gene matches: 9. Germline V gene lookup returns CDR1 DFQATT and CDR2 SNEGSKA (reference sequence). The CDR3 DNA is TGCAGTGCGGAGGGGACAGCTATTAACACTGAAGCTTTCTTT. This encodes CSAEGTAINTEAFF.

The V gene is TRBV28, the J gene TRBJ2-7; no definite D call. This CDR3 comprises 14 residues. V gave up 6 bases and J gave up 2 bases, with 14 bases separating them. Germline-derived CDR1 and CDR2 are MDHEN and SYDVKM. CDR3 coding DNA: TGTGCCAGCAGGATACAAGCAAGGACCTACGAGCAGTACTTC. It specifies CASRIQARTYEQYF.

The count of this clonotype is one. The chain combines TRBV27 with TRBJ2-7; D not resolved. The germline CDR1 and CDR2 sequences are MNHEY and SMNVEV (reference sequence). The CDR3 has 14 residues. V was shortened by 5 bases and J by 4 bases, with 15 bases between the two germline ends. The CDR3 DNA reads TGTGCCAGCAGTGAGATGGGTCTATCATACGAGCAGTACTTC. This gives the protein CASSEMGLSYEQYF.

The CDR3 here is CASSGGTREQYF. The CDR3 nucleotides read TGTGCCAGCAGTGGCGGGACTAGGGAGCAGTACTTC. The chain carries TRBV27 and TRBJ2-7, with 8 bases fitting TRBD2. V shed 5 bases, J shed 7 bases, and the junction held 4 bases outside the gene matches. From germline, CDR1 is MNHEY and CDR2 SMNVEV (reference sequence). This CDR3 region has 12 residues.

The V call is TRBV19, the J call TRBJ2-2; TRBD1 agrees at 10 bases. This CDR3 is built from 15 residues. V shed 5 bases, J shed 4 bases, and the junction held 4 bases outside the gene matches. Germline CDR1 reads LNHDA; CDR2 reads SQIVND (reference sequence). The CDR3 DNA reads TGTGCCAGTAGTTTTTGGACAGGGGGCACCGGGGAGCTGTTTTTT. Translated, it gives CASSFWTGGTGELFF.

The gene calls are TRBV24-1 and TRBJ2-4; no firm D call. V shed 1 base and J shed 6 bases, with 9 bases lying between them. CDR1 KGHDR and CDR2 SFDVKD come from the germline V gene. There are 14 residues in the CDR3. In nucleotides, the CDR3 is TGTGCCACCAGTGATTTTCCCTCAGGAAACATTCAGTACTTC. This sequence encodes CATSDFPSGNIQYF.

The V and J genes are TRBV6-5 and TRBJ2-7, with D possibly TRBD1 on 5 matching bases. Germline V gene data show CDR1 as MNHEY and CDR2 as SVGAGI. Trimming removed 0 bases from V and 1 base from J, with 7 bases in between. This CDR3 contains 14 residues. The CDR3 bases are TGTGCCAGCAGTTACTCTCACAGGTCCTACGAGCAGTACTTC. Translating gives CASSYSHRSYEQYF.